This T cell receptor beta chain comes out of a study of blood T cell repertoires in COVID-19. Study information: The origin of the acute and convalescent COVID-19 samples was the United States, Italy and Spain.

The method was immunoSEQ multiplex PCR; TCRdb's version includes in-frame clones alone and lacks a portion of them. Of fewer than 120,000 clones in the sample, 70% to 90% are singletons; the top ten hold more than 4%. The receptor was derived from a human donor in a cohort sampled during active COVID-19. Sequencing was done on a sample of peripheral blood.

The chain's CDR3 is CASSSGQRRSYNEQFF. In DNA form, the CDR3 reads TGTGCCAGCAGCTCGGGACAGCGGAGGTCCTACAATGAGCAGTTCTTC. J is TRBJ2-1 and V is TRBV7-2; 7 nucleotides align to TRBD1. V gave up 4 bases and J gave up 1 base; unmatched junction bases: 7. This CDR3 spans 16 amino acids. CDR1 is SGHTA and CDR2 is FQGNSA in the germline V gene. Complete variable domain (other parts from reference TRBV7-2 and TRBJ2-1): GAGVSQSPSNKVTEKGKDVELRCDPISGHTALYWYRQSLGQGLEFLIYFQGNSAPDKSGLPSDRFSAERTGGSVSTLTIQRTQQEDSAVYLCASSSGQRRSYNEQFFGPGTRLTVL.